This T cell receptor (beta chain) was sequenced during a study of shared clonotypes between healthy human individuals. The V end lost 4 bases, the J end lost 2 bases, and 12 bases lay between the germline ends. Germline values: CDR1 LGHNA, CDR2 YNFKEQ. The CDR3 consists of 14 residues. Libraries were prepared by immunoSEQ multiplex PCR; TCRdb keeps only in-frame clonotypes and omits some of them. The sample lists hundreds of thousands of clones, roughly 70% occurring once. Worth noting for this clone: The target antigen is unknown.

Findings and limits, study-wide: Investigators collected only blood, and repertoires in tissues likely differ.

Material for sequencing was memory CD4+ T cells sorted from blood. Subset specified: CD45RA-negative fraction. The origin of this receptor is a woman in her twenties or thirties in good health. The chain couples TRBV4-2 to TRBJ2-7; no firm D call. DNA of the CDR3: TGTGCCAGCAGCCGTGAGGTGAGGACCTACGAGCAGTACTTC. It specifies CASSREVRTYEQYF.